What follows are 19 T cell receptor beta chains derived from one specimen sequenced in a study of T cell changes during pregnancy in multiple sclerosis. Only in-frame clones appear in the TCRdb table, and some are missing; sequencing was by immunoSEQ multiplex PCR. The repertoire holds approximately 51,000 clones, approximately 94% seen once, with just under 0.6% in the top ten. The input for sequencing was CD4+ T cells from peripheral blood mononuclear cells, taken in the second trimester of pregnancy. The receptors shown here come from a female donor with multiple sclerosis, enrolled in a pregnancy study.

J is TRBJ1-1 and V is TRBV2; D call uncertain. CDR1 SNHLY and CDR2 FYNNEI come from the germline V gene. The CDR3 runs 12 residues. V was clipped by 7 bases and J by 0 bases, with 6 bases between them. The CDR3 sequence: CASTYLNTEAFF. The CDR3 DNA sequence: TGTGCCAGCACGTATTTGAACACTGAAGCTTTCTTT.

This chain joins TRBV6-5 and TRBJ2-7; a weak D match, TRBD2 (6 bases). CDR3 length: 15 residues. Per germline, CDR1 MNHEY and CDR2 SVGAGI. The V end was cut by 2 bases, the J end by 3 bases, with 14 bases between. CDR3 loop: CASSYARGGNYEQYF. Written as DNA, the CDR3 is TGTGCCAGCAGTTACGCGCGGGGTGGGAACTACGAGCAGTACTTC.

This sequence joins TRBV9 and TRBJ2-5, with no clear D. Germline loops: CDR1 SGDLS, CDR2 YYNGEE. V lost 0 bases, J lost 1 base, and 7 bases lay in between. The CDR3 spans 14 residues. The CDR3 DNA reads TGTGCCAGCAGCGTAGAAGCTGCCCAAGAGACCCAGTACTTC. This encodes CASSVEAAQETQYF.

V and J are TRBV5-4 and TRBJ1-1, with D tentatively TRBD1 (6 bases). The germline V and J ends were trimmed by 2 bases and 1 base, with 15 bases remaining between them. Germline loops: CDR1 SGHNT, CDR2 YYREEE (reference sequence). This CDR3 region has 16 residues. The CDR3 nucleotides read TGTGCCAGCAGCTTTAGCGGGGGGGCACCGAACACTGAAGCTTTCTTT. Translating gives CASSFSGGAPNTEAFF. The full variable domain, rest sourced from reference TRBV5-4 and TRBJ1-1, is ETGVTQSPTHLIKTRGQQVTLRCSSQSGHNTVSWYQQALGQGPQFIFQYYREEENGRGNFPPRFSGLQFPNYSSELNVNALELDDSALYLCASSFSGGAPNTEAFFGQGTRLTVV.

The J gene is TRBJ1-5, the V gene TRBV28; 7 bases are shared with TRBD1. The germline gives CDR1 MDHEN, CDR2 SYDVKM. Unmatched junction bases numbered 7, after V lost 5 bases and J lost 3 bases. The CDR3 contains 15 residues. CDR3 region: CASSQTQGNNQPQHF. The CDR3 bases are TGTGCCAGCAGTCAAACACAGGGGAACAATCAGCCCCAGCATTTT.

The chain has TRBV5-5 and TRBJ1-1; possible D gene TRBD1, 5 bases. Germline values: CDR1 SGHKS, CDR2 YYEKEE (reference sequence). The CDR3 spans 16 residues. The germline V and J ends were trimmed by 4 bases and 7 bases, with 23 bases remaining between them. The CDR3 protein is CASSARGRTDLFEAFF. CDR3 nucleotides: TGTGCCAGCAGCGCCCGGGGGAGGACTGACTTGTTTGAAGCTTTCTTT.

The genes are TRBV2 and TRBJ2-7; 13 nucleotides agree with TRBD2. The CDR3 runs to 19 residues. Germline loops: CDR1 SNHLY, CDR2 FYNNEI. V shed 4 bases, J shed 2 bases, and the junction held 14 bases outside the gene matches. CDR3: CASSGPGLAGRGGTYEQYF. CDR3 DNA: TGTGCCAGCAGTGGCCCGGGACTAGCGGGGAGAGGGGGGACCTACGAGCAGTACTTC.

The table lists this clone with a count of one. This chain connects TRBV5-4 to TRBJ1-1; 8 bases fit TRBD1. The junction had 6 bases not matched to a gene; V was cut back by 4 bases and J by 1 base. Per the germline V gene, CDR1 is SGHNT and CDR2 is YYREEE (reference sequence). The CDR3 has 15 amino acids. The CDR3 protein is CASSPATGANTEAFF. The CDR3 DNA sequence: TGTGCCAGCAGCCCGGCGACAGGGGCGAACACTGAAGCTTTCTTT.

This clone has just one count. J is TRBJ2-7 and V is TRBV7-2, with TRBD1 matching 8 bases. The junction had 6 bases not matched to a gene; V was cut back by 4 bases and J by 1 base. Per germline, CDR1 SGHTA and CDR2 FQGNSA. The CDR3 sequence is 15 residues long. CDR3 sequence: CASSSGQVGSYEQYF. The CDR3 DNA reads as TGTGCCAGCAGCTCGGGACAGGTCGGTTCCTACGAGCAGTACTTC.

The chain has TRBV2 and TRBJ1-5; 9 nucleotides match TRBD1. This CDR3 has 15 amino acids. Germline V gene sequence: CDR1 SNHLY, CDR2 FYNNEI. J gave up 4 bases and V 3 bases, and 4 bases lay outside the gene matches. CDR3 protein: CASSDSGQGNQPQHF. The CDR3 DNA reads as TGTGCCAGCAGTGACTCGGGACAGGGTAATCAGCCCCAGCATTTT.

The chain has TRBV6-1 and TRBJ2-2, with no clear D. There are 10 residues in the CDR3. CDR1 and CDR2 from the germline V gene are MNHNS and SASEGT. The V end was cut by 5 bases, the J end by 11 bases, with 6 bases between. The CDR3 loop is CASSHIELFF. Written as DNA, the CDR3 is TGTGCCAGCAGTCACATCGAGCTGTTTTTT.

The table lists this clone with a few counts. V usage is TRBV7-2 and J usage is TRBJ1-5; D gene unclear. The CDR3 is 13 residues long. The germline CDR1 and CDR2 sequences are SGHTA and FQGNSA. V was trimmed by 2 bases and J by 3 bases, leaving 5 bases between them. The CDR3 DNA reads TGTGCCAGCAGCTTATTAGACAATCAGCCCCAGCATTTT. As protein: CASSLLDNQPQHF.

The J gene is TRBJ1-3, the V gene TRBV18; no firm D call. Trimming removed 0 bases at V and 0 bases at J, with 9 bases between. The CDR3 length is 16 residues. Germline CDR1 and CDR2: KGHSH and LQKENI. The CDR3 DNA sequence: TGTGCCAGCTCACCACCTGAGGGATCCTCTGGAAACACCATATATTTT. Its translation is CASSPPEGSSGNTIYF. The full variable domain, its missing parts supplied by reference TRBV18 and TRBJ1-3, is NAGVMQNPRHLVRRRGQEARLRCSPMKGHSHVYWYRQLPEEGLKFMVYLQKENIIDESGMPKERFSAEFPKEGPSILRIQQVVRGDSAAYFCASSPPEGSSGNTIYFGEGSWLTVV.

This chain links TRBV2 with TRBJ1-3; TRBD1 matches at 8 bases. The CDR3 consists of 18 residues. CDR1 SNHLY and CDR2 FYNNEI come from the germline V gene. The junction had 10 bases not matched to a gene; V was cut back by 2 bases and J by 1 base. The CDR3 spells CASSEPFGQGLSGNTIYF. Here the CDR3 DNA reads TGTGCCAGCAGTGAACCTTTCGGACAGGGCCTTTCTGGAAACACCATATATTTT.

J is TRBJ2-5 and V is TRBV7-2, with TRBD1 matching 9 bases. Germline V gene data show CDR1 as SGHTA and CDR2 as FQGNSA. The CDR3 consists of 15 residues. Germline trimming cut 5 bases from V and 2 bases from J; bases unmatched to any gene: 6. In DNA, the CDR3 is TGTGCCAGCAGCCCGGACAGGGGACAGCAAGAGACCCAGTACTTC. It codes for CASSPDRGQQETQYF.

The CDR3 region is CASILYGYTF. The CDR3 DNA reads as TGTGCCAGCATCTTATATGGCTACACCTTC. V and J are TRBV21-1 and TRBJ1-2. TRBV21-1 is a known pseudogene. The CDR3 loop spans 10 amino acids.

This chain links TRBV6-1 with TRBJ1-2; D is undetermined. Trimming left V 0 bases short and J 4 bases short, with 6 bases between. Per the germline V gene, CDR1 is MNHNS and CDR2 is SASEGT. The CDR3 extends over 13 amino acids. CDR3 sequence (DNA): TGTGCCAGCAGTGAAGCGCCCGGCTATGGCTACACCTTC. Its protein product is CASSEAPGYGYTF.

The V call is TRBV7-9, the J call TRBJ2-3, with no clear D. Trimming took off 5 bases at V and 5 bases at J, with 14 bases between the two ends. This CDR3 comprises 14 residues. The germline V gene encodes CDR1 SEHNR and CDR2 FQNEAQ (reference sequence). The CDR3 spells CASSLTPEQDTQYF. Here the CDR3 DNA reads TGTGCCAGCAGCCTTACTCCCGAGCAAGATACGCAGTATTTT.

J is TRBJ1-1 and V is TRBV25-1; 8 positions match TRBD1. The length of the CDR3 is 16 residues. J gave up 1 base and V 4 bases, and 8 bases lay outside the gene matches. The germline CDR1 and CDR2 sequences are MGHDK and SYGVNS. The CDR3 loop is CASSGHRGWGNTEAFF. CDR3 sequence (DNA): TGTGCCAGCAGTGGCCACAGGGGGTGGGGGAACACTGAAGCTTTCTTT.